This T cell receptor (beta chain) was sequenced during a study of cytomegalovirus exposure and HLA in healthy donors. General study results and limits: Diagnosis of cytomegalovirus status made by the classifier reportedly showed high specificity and sensitivity. Because they were indistinguishable, some V segments, including TRBV6-2 and TRBV6-3, were excluded.

To note about this clone: Antigen unknown.

This CDR3 comprises 13 residues. Trimming removed 4 bases at V and 6 bases at J, with 13 bases between. CDR1 is MNHEY and CDR2 is SVGAGI in the germline V gene. PCR used 60 Vbeta primers and 13 Jbeta primers. Authors' data handling: Unique TCR beta chains numbered around 75 million in a later analysis, with approximately 10 million shared. This table comes from immunoSEQ multiplex PCR, and its TCRdb copy is limited to in-frame clones, with some not included. V, J and clone size derive from that table, while D and trimming were established from the DNA sequence. This sample yields 150,000 or so clones, of which 60% to 85% are seen a single time; about 4% belongs to the top ten.

This receptor was obtained from a woman in her thirties or forties in good health and CMV-seronegative. The sequenced sample was PBMCs. The V gene is TRBV6-5, the J gene TRBJ2-7; a possible D gene is TRBD1 (5 bases). For the CDR3, the DNA is TGTGCCAGCAGTTTAACAGGTGGGCTCGAGCAGTACTTC. It specifies CASSLTGGLEQYF.